The rows below give T cell receptor beta chains drawn from one sample of a study of neurological immune-mediated disorders. Each CDR3 protein is one row after TCRdb ran MiXCR on the 5' RACE reads. The sample carries around 47,000 distinct CDR3 sequences, roughly 21% recorded once. Sequencing was carried out using PBMCs. Every receptor here comes from a man aged 60-69 years with HTLV-1-associated myelopathy (HAM/TSP). Each CDR3 is given with its conserved first and last residue. A D gene is named only where the DNA matches it firmly. A clone size is listed for some rows: how often the clone was seen (once, few, many), or a class if it is expanded.

V gene	D gene	J gene	clone size	CDR3 protein	CDR3 DNA
TRBV12-3/TRBV12-4	TRBD1	TRBJ2-2	.	CASSPGTGGGGELFF	TGTGCCAGCAGTCCCGGGACAGGGGGTGGCGGGGAGCTGTTTTTT
TRBV4-2	TRBD2	TRBJ2-3	.	CASSQEVLAGDTDTQYF	TGTGCCAGCAGCCAAGAGGTCCTAGCGGGAGACACAGATACGCAGTATTTT
TRBV28	TRBD1	TRBJ2-3	.	CASSLVGGADTQYF	TGTGCCAGCAGTTTAGTAGGGGGCGCAGATACGCAGTATTTT
TRBV11-2	.	TRBJ1-3	many	CASSALQGFGNTIYF	TGTGCCAGCAGCGCGTTACAGGGTTTTGGAAACACCATATATTTT
TRBV25-1	TRBD2	TRBJ2-1	many	CASSEWGLAGGTNNEQFF	TGTGCCAGCAGTGAATGGGGGCTAGCGGGAGGCACAAACAATGAGCAGTTCTTC
TRBV6-1	.	TRBJ1-2	many	CATSFGQPGSGYTF	TGTGCCACCAGCTTCGGACAGCCGGGAAGTGGCTACACCTTC
TRBV4-2	.	TRBJ2-5	many	CASSPLVAGSRETQYF	TGTGCCAGCAGCCCCTTGGTAGCAGGCTCAAGGGAGACCCAGTACTTC
TRBV20-1	TRBD2	TRBJ2-1	many	CSAPGLARDNEQFF	TGCAGTGCTCCTGGACTAGCGAGGGACAATGAGCAGTTCTTC
TRBV5-1	.	TRBJ1-2	many	CASGLHRDGYTF	TGCGCCAGCGGCCTCCACCGGGACGGCTACACCTTC
TRBV6-5	TRBD1	TRBJ2-7	many	CASRTGTGFYEQYF	TGTGCCAGCAGAACCGGGACAGGTTTTTACGAGCAGTACTTC
TRBV18	.	TRBJ2-1	many	CASSPPGLDPYNEQFF	TGTGCCAGCTCACCTCCGGGACTGGATCCCTACAATGAGCAGTTCTTC
TRBV6-1	TRBD2	TRBJ2-1	many	CASRGGDVSKNNEQFF	TGTGCCAGCAGGGGGGGGGACGTGTCAAAGAACAATGAGCAGTTCTTC
TRBV12-3/TRBV12-4	.	TRBJ2-5	.	CASSPGVMTQHF	TGTGCCAGCAGCCCGGGAGTGATGACCCAGCACTTC
TRBV7-9	.	TRBJ2-6	many	CASSQKKRMAGANVLTF	TGTGCCAGCAGCCAAAAGAAAAGGATGGCTGGGGCCAACGTCCTGACTTTC
TRBV20-1	.	TRBJ2-7	few	CSARPGGRYEQYF	TGCAGTGCTAGGCCTGGGGGGCGGTACGAGCAGTACTTC
TRBV29-1	TRBD1	TRBJ1-3	many	CSALTGGENTIYF	TGCAGCGCCCTGACAGGGGGAGAAAACACCATATATTTT
TRBV10-3	.	TRBJ2-7	many	CAISEGTGYEQYF	TGTGCCATCAGTGAAGGGACTGGCTACGAGCAGTACTTC
TRBV12-3/TRBV12-4	.	TRBJ2-5	.	CASSLTGSGETQYF	TGTGCCAGCAGTTTGACAGGTTCCGGGGAGACCCAGTACTTC
TRBV19	.	TRBJ2-2	few	CASSIKGTTGELFF	TGTGCCAGTAGTATAAAGGGGACCACCGGGGAGCTGTTTTTT
TRBV5-6	.	TRBJ2-3	many	CASSPPLGVADTDTQYF	TGTGCCAGCAGCCCTCCCCTCGGGGTAGCAGACACAGATACGCAGTATTTT
TRBV12-3/TRBV12-4	TRBD2	TRBJ2-7	many	CASSMTSGIYEQYF	TGTGCCAGCAGCATGACTAGCGGGATTTACGAGCAGTACTTC
TRBV6-4	.	TRBJ1-1	many	CASSLNTGLRAFF	TGTGCCAGCAGTCTTAACACAGGGCTCCGGGCTTTCTTT
TRBV20-1	TRBD2	TRBJ2-7	many	CSVPRDYSYEQYF	TGCAGTGTACCCAGGGACTACTCCTACGAGCAGTACTTC
TRBV7-8	.	TRBJ2-1	many	CASSLGAPSSYNEQFF	TGTGCCAGCAGCTTAGGGGCCCCGAGCTCCTACAATGAGCAGTTCTTC
TRBV7-8	.	TRBJ2-2	many	CASSLLRVENTGELFF	TGTGCCAGCAGCTTACTCAGGGTTGAGAACACCGGGGAGCTGTTTTTT
TRBV7-9	TRBD2	TRBJ2-2	many	CASSPPLRLAERTGELFF	TGTGCCAGCAGCCCCCCCCTCAGACTAGCGGAGCGAACCGGGGAGCTGTTTTTT
TRBV18	TRBD2	TRBJ2-1	.	CASSPKIPGLAYEQFF	TGTGCCAGCTCACCAAAAATCCCGGGACTAGCGTATGAGCAGTTCTTC
TRBV5-1	.	TRBJ2-2	many	CASSFIETGELFF	TGCGCCAGCAGCTTTATCGAGACCGGGGAGCTGTTTTTT
TRBV5-1	TRBD2	TRBJ2-1	many	CASSRTSGSTDEQFF	TGCGCCAGCAGCCGGACTAGCGGGAGTACGGATGAGCAGTTCTTC
TRBV28	.	TRBJ1-1	many	CASGVGGMNTEAFF	TGTGCCAGCGGGGTCGGAGGCATGAACACTGAAGCTTTCTTT
TRBV4-1	.	TRBJ2-1	many	CASSQDVGRDNEQFF	TGCGCCAGCAGCCAAGATGTGGGCAGGGACAATGAGCAGTTCTTC
TRBV20-1	TRBD2	TRBJ2-7	many	CSANPGLAAYEQYF	TGCAGTGCTAACCCGGGACTAGCAGCCTACGAGCAGTACTTC
TRBV5-1	TRBD1	TRBJ2-7	many	CASSLPGQGDEQYF	TGCGCCAGCAGCTTGCCCGGACAGGGAGACGAGCAGTACTTC
TRBV5-1	TRBD1	TRBJ1-2	.	CASSLEGQSSYSYTF	TGCGCCAGCAGCTTGGAGGGACAGAGTAGCTATAGCTACACCTTC
TRBV5-1	.	TRBJ1-1	many	CASGRQDLTTEAFF	TGCGCCAGCGGACGACAGGATTTAACAACTGAAGCTTTCTTT
TRBV7-2	.	TRBJ2-5	many	CASSPGVRETQYF	TGTGCCAGCAGCCCAGGGGTCCGAGAGACCCAGTACTTC
TRBV19	TRBD1	TRBJ1-2	.	CASSSRTGGSHGYTF	TGTGCCAGTAGTTCCCGGACAGGGGGGTCGCATGGCTACACCTTC
TRBV20-1	TRBD2	TRBJ2-1	many	CSASIPSGEQFF	TGCAGTGCTAGCATTCCTAGCGGTGAGCAGTTCTTC
TRBV5-1	.	TRBJ1-1	many	CASSLAPGTPNTEAFF	TGCGCCAGCAGCTTGGCCCCCGGGACACCGAACACTGAAGCTTTCTTT
TRBV12-3/TRBV12-4	TRBD1	TRBJ1-5	many	CASSRQGAYQPQHF	TGTGCCAGCAGTCGACAGGGGGCCTATCAGCCCCAGCATTTT
TRBV5-6	TRBD1	TRBJ2-5	many	CASSYSPGQQETQYF	TGTGCCAGCAGCTATTCCCCGGGACAGCAAGAGACCCAGTACTTC
TRBV28	.	TRBJ2-4	medium-sized	CASSLGRSWDIQYF	TGTGCCAGCAGTCTGGGAAGGTCCTGGGACATTCAGTACTTC
TRBV3-1	TRBD1	TRBJ1-1	many	CASSKRDREAFF	TGTGCCAGCAGCAAACGGGACAGAGAAGCTTTCTTT
TRBV28	.	TRBJ2-3	.	CASSPGPRSTTQYF	TGTGCCAGCAGCCCGGGCCCCCGGTCGACTACGCAGTATTTT
TRBV28	.	TRBJ2-7	many	CASSSPAAGGKQYF	TGTGCCAGCAGTTCCCCGGCAGCCGGCGGTAAGCAGTACTTC
TRBV5-1	TRBD2	TRBJ2-3	many	CASSPRGGPSDTQYF	TGCGCCAGCAGCCCCCGGGGGGGCCCGTCAGATACGCAGTATTTT
TRBV29-1	.	TRBJ2-6	many	CSVGEADYSGANVLTF	TGCAGCGTTGGGGAAGCGGACTACTCTGGGGCCAACGTCCTGACTTTC
TRBV18	.	TRBJ2-6	few	CASSSQGTGANVLTF	TGTGCCAGCTCATCCCAGGGTACTGGGGCCAACGTCCTGACTTTC
TRBV7-9	.	TRBJ2-1	many	CASSLLGSYNEQFF	TGTGCCAGCAGCTTACTGGGCTCCTACAATGAGCAGTTCTTC
TRBV6-6	.	TRBJ2-5	many	CASRAGQNQETQYF	TGTGCCAGCAGGGCGGGACAAAACCAAGAGACCCAGTACTTC